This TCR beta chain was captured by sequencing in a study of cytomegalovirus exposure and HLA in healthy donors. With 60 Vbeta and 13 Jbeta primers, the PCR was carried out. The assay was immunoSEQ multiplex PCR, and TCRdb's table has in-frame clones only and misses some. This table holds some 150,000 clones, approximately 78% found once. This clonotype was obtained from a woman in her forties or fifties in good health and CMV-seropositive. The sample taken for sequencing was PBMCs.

The CDR3 here is CATSRVQNEQFF. In DNA, the CDR3 is TGTGCCACCAGCAGAGTTCAGAATGAGCAGTTCTTC. V and J are TRBV15 and TRBJ2-1; no clear D. The CDR3 sequence is 12 residues long. Germline assignment: CDR1 LNHNV and CDR2 YYDKDF (reference sequence). V was cut by 1 base and J by 7 bases, with 5 bases left in between.